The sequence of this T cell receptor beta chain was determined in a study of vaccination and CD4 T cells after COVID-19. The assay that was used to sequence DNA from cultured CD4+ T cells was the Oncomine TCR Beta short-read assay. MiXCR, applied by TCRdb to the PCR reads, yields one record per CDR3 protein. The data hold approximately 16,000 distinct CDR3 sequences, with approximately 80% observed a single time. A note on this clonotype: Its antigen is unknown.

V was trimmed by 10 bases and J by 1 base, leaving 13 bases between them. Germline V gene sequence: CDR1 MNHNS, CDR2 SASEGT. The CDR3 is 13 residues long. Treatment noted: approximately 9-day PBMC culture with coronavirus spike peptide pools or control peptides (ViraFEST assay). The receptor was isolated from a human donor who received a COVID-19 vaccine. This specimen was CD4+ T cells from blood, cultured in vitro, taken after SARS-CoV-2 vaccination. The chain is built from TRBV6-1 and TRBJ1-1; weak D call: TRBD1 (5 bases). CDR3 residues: CATHMGGNTEAFF. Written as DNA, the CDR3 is TGTGCCACCCATATGGGGGGGAACACTGAAGCTTTCTTT.